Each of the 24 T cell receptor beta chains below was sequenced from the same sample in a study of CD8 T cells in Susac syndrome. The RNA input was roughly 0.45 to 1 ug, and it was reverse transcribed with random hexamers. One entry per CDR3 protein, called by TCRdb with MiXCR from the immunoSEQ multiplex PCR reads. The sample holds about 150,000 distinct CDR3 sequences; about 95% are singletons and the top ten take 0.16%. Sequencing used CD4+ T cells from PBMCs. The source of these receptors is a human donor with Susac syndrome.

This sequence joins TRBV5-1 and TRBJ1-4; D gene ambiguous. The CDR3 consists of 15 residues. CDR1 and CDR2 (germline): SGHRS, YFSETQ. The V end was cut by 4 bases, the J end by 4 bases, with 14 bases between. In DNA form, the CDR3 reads TGCGCCAGCAGCGACCCATTGGGCAATAATGAAAAACTGTTTTTT. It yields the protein CASSDPLGNNEKLFF.

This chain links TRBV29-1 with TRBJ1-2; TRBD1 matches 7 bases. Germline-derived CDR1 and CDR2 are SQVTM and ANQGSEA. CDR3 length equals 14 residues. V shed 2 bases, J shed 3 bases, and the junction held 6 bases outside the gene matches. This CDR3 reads CSVEPTGEDYGYTF. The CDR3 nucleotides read TGCAGCGTTGAACCCACAGGGGAGGACTATGGCTACACCTTC.

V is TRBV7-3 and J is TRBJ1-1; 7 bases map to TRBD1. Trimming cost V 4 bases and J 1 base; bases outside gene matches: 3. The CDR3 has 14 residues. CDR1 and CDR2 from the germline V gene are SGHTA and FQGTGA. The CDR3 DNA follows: TGTGCCAGCAGCTCGACAGGGCCGAACACTGAAGCTTTCTTT. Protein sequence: CASSSTGPNTEAFF.

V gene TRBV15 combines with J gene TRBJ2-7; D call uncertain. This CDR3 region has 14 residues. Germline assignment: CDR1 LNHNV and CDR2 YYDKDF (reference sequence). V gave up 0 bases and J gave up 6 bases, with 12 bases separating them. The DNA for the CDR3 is TGTGCCACCAGCAGAGAAAGTAGGGCTGGCGAGCAGTACTTC. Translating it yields CATSRESRAGEQYF.

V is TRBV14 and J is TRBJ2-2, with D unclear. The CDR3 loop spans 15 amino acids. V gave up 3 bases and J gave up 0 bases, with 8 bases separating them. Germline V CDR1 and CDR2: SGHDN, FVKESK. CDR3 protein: CASSQVLSNTGELFF. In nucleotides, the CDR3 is TGTGCCAGCAGCCAGGTTCTCTCGAACACCGGGGAGCTGTTTTTT.

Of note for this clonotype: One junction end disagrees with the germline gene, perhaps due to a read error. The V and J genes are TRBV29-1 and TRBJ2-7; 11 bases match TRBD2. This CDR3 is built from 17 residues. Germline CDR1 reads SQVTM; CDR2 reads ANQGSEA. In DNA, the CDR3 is TGCAACGTTACCGGGACTAGCGGCCCAGAAACGCTCTACGAGCAGTACTTC. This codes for CNVTGTSGPETLYEQYF.

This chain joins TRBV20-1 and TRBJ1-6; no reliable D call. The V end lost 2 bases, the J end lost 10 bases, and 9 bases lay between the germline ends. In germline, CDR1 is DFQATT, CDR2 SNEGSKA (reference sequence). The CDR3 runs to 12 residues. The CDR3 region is CSARSGMSPLHF. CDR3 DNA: TGCAGTGCTAGAAGTGGGATGTCACCCCTCCACTTT.

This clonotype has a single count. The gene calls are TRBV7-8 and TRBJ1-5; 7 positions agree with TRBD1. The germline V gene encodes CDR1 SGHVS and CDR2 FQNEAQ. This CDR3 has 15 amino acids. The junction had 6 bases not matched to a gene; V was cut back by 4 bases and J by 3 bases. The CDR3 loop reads CASSYRTGVNQPQHF. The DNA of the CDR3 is TGTGCCAGCAGCTACCGGACAGGCGTCAATCAGCCCCAGCATTTT.

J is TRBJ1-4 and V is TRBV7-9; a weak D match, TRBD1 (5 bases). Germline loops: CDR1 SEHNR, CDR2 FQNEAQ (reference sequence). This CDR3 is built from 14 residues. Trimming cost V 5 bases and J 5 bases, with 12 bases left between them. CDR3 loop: CASSMTATNEKLFF. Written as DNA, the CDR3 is TGTGCCAGCAGCATGACAGCCACGAATGAAAAACTGTTTTTT.

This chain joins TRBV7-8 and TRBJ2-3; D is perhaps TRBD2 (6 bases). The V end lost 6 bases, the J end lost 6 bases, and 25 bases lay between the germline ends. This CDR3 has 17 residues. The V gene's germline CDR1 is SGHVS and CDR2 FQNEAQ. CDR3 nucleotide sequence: TGTGCCAGCAGTTACGATCGGCGGGGCCCCACCCTTGATACGCAGTATTTT. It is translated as CASSYDRRGPTLDTQYF.

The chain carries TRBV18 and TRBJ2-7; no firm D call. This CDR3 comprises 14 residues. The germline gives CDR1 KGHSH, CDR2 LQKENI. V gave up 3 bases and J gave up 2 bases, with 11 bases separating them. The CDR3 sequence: CASSPRMDAYEQYF. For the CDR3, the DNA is TGTGCCAGCTCACCCCGGATGGACGCCTACGAGCAGTACTTC.

The CDR3 loop is CASSEALKGDEQFF. As DNA, the CDR3 is TGTGCCAGCAGTGAAGCGCTTAAGGGGGATGAGCAGTTCTTC. This chain connects TRBV2 to TRBJ2-1; D might be TRBD1 (6 bases). CDR1 and CDR2 from the germline V gene are SNHLY and FYNNEI. The CDR3 has 14 residues. The V and J ends lost 0 bases and 8 bases respectively, with 11 bases between them.

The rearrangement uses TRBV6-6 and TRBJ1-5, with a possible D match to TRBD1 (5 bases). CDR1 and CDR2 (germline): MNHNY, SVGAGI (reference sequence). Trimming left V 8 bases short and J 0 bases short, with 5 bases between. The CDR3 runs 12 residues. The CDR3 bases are TGTGCCAGCCAGGGTAGCAATCAGCCCCAGCATTTT. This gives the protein CASQGSNQPQHF.

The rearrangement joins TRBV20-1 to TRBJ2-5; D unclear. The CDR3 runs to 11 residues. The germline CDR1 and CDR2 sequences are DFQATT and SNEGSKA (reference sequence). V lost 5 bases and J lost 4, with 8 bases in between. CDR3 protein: CSAWRGETQYF. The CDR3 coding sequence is TGCAGTGCTTGGCGAGGAGAGACCCAGTACTTC.

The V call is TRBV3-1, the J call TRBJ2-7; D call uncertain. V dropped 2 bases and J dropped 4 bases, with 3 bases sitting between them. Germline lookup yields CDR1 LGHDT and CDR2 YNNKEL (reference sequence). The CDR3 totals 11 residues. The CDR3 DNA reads TGTGCCAGCAGCCAACGGTACGAGCAGTACTTC. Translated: CASSQRYEQYF.

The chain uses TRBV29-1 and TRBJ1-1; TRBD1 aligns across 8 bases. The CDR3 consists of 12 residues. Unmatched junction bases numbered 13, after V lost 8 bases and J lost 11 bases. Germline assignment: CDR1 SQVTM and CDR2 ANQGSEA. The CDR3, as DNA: TGCAGCCCGAAGGCTGCCGGGACAGGTGCTTTCTTT. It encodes CSPKAAGTGAFF.

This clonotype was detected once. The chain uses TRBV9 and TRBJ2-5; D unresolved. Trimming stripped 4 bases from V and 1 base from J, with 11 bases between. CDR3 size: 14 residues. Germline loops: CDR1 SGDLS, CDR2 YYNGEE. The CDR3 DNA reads TGTGCCAGCAGCTCCGTGGGTCTCCAAGAGACCCAGTACTTC. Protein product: CASSSVGLQETQYF.

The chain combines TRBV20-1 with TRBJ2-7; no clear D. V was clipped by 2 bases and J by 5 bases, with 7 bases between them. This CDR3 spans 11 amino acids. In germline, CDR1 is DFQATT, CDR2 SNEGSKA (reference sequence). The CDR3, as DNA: TGCAGTGCTAGAAAGGGAAACGAGCAGTACTTC. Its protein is CSARKGNEQYF.

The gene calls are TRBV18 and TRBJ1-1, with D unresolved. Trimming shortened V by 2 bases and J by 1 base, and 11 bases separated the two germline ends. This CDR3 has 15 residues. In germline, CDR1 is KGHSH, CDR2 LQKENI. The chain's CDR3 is CASSPYFPGNTEAFF. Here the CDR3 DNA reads TGTGCCAGCTCACCATATTTCCCGGGGAACACTGAAGCTTTCTTT.

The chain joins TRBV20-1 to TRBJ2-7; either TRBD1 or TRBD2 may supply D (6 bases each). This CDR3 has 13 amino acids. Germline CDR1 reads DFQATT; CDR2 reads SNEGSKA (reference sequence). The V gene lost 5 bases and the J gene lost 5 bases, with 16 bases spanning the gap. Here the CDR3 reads CSAQGSGGHEQYF. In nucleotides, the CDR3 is TGCAGTGCTCAGGGGTCCGGGGGCCACGAGCAGTACTTC.

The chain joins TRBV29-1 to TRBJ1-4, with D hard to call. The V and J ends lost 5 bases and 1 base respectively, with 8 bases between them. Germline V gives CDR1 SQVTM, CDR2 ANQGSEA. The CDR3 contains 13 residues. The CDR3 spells CSVKMGTNEKLFF. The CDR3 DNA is TGCAGCGTTAAGATGGGAACTAATGAAAAACTGTTTTTT.

The CDR3 is CSGSGSTDTQYF. As DNA, the CDR3 is TGCAGTGGTAGCGGTAGCACAGATACGCAGTATTTT. The rearrangement links TRBV20-1 to TRBJ2-3, with a tentative D call TRBD2 (6 bases). Trimming left V 7 bases short and J 0 bases short, with 8 bases between. Germline-derived CDR1 and CDR2 are DFQATT and SNEGSKA (reference sequence). The CDR3 sequence is 12 residues long.

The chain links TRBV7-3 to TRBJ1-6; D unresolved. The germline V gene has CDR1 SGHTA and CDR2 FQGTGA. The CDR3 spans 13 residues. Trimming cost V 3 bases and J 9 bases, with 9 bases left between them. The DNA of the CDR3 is TGTGCCAGCAGCTTTCGAGAGCTTTCACCCCTCCACTTT. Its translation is CASSFRELSPLHF.

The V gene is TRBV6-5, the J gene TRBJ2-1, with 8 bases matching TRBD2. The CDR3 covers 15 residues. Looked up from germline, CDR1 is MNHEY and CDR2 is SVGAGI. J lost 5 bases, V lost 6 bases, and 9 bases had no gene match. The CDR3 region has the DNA TGTGCCAGCAGCAAGAGGACTAGCAGCAACAATGAGCAGTTCTTC. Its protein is CASSKRTSSNNEQFF.